A single sample is the source of the 3 T cell receptor beta chains below, sequenced in a study of HIV-infected patients and healthy controls. Alpha and beta constant-region primers primed reverse transcription of around 540 ng RNA. Each of the alpha and beta chains got its own library through chain-specific third strand synthesis with indices. TCRdb reprocessed the 5' RACE reads with MiXCR, giving one entry per CDR3 protein. In the table there are fewer than 6,500 distinct CDR3 sequences, around 8.8% of which are singletons. Follow-up blood was drawn about 14 weeks, roughly three months, after antiretroviral therapy began. The repertoire came from unfractionated whole blood and reflected all unsorted peripheral T cells. This material consisted of blood, taken during antiretroviral therapy. These receptors originate from an adult with HIV infection.

This rearrangement joins TRBV5-6 to TRBJ1-5; D remains ambiguous. V was clipped by 1 base and J by 5 bases, with 16 bases between them. CDR3 size: 16 residues. Germline lookup yields CDR1 SGHDT and CDR2 YYEEEE. The CDR3 sequence is CASSLHLGPRDQPQHF. In DNA form, the CDR3 reads TGTGCCAGCAGCTTGCACTTGGGCCCCCGGGATCAGCCCCAGCATTTT.

This clonotype was recorded a few times. This chain joins TRBV7-9 and TRBJ2-3; 13 bases agree with TRBD2. Germline lookup yields CDR1 SEHNR and CDR2 FQNEAQ (reference sequence). The CDR3 is 19 residues long. Trimming removed 4 bases from V and 5 bases from J; junction bases left unmatched: 15. The CDR3, as DNA: TGTGCCAGCAGCTCGGACAGCCTGTCAACTAGCGGGAGGGGAGATACGCAGTATTTT. This sequence encodes CASSSDSLSTSGRGDTQYF.

By sample share, this clonotype is medium-sized (0.01 to 0.1%). The CDR3 sequence is CAWESKIADTQYF. CDR3 bases: TGTGCCTGGGAATCCAAGATTGCAGATACGCAGTATTTT. This chain connects TRBV30 to TRBJ2-3; D is uncertain. Germline CDR1 reads GTSNPN; CDR2 reads SVGIG (reference sequence). The ends were cut back, 5 bases at V and 4 bases at J, with 13 bases in the middle. The length of the CDR3 is 13 residues.